A single sample gave rise to the 28 T cell receptor beta chains below, sequenced in a study of beta chain features in type 1 diabetes (dated by TCRdb to the late 2010s). The library was made by the immunoSEQ multiplex PCR assay. The High Capacity cDNA Reverse Transcription Kit was used to reverse transcribe all of the isolated RNA, meaning that expressed TCRB transcripts were what got sequenced. TCRdb limited this immuneACCESS table to in-frame rearrangements with V and J called. A share of clones is missing; checked studies link under half to unresolved V genes, and the rest is unexplained. This sample holds 400,000 to 600,000 clones; approximately 30% were observed only once. Clones ranked in the top ten supply roughly 0.066% of the sample. Sample: naive CD4+ T cells from blood. This specimen's cell subset or site label, interpreted: true naive CD4+ T cells. These receptor sequences come from a young man in good health.

This clone has a handful of counts. The chain uses TRBV7-2 and TRBJ2-1; no reliable D call. CDR1 SGHTA and CDR2 FQGNSA come from the germline V gene. The CDR3 covers 13 residues. V lost 2 bases to trimming and J lost 6 bases, with 8 bases between them. CDR3 sequence reads: CASSLIGRNEQFF. The CDR3, as DNA: TGTGCCAGCAGCTTAATAGGGCGCAATGAGCAGTTCTTC.

This clone appeared a few times. This chain links TRBV5-1 with TRBJ2-3, with a tentative D call TRBD1 (6 bases). The CDR3 contains 16 residues. Germline V gene lookup returns CDR1 SGHRS and CDR2 YFSETQ. The V end lost 4 bases, the J end lost 3 bases, and 18 bases lay between the germline ends. CDR3 DNA sequence: TGCGCCAGCAGCCGAAACCAGGGGACGGGTACAGATACGCAGTATTTT. This translates into CASSRNQGTGTDTQYF.

The chain carries TRBV5-1 and TRBJ2-7, with D perhaps matching TRBD1 or TRBD2 (5 bases each). The CDR3 extends over 13 amino acids. Germline loops: CDR1 SGHRS, CDR2 YFSETQ. Trimming left V 2 bases short and J 1 base short, with 7 bases between. The CDR3 bases are TGCGCCAGCAGCTTCGAGGGGTCCTACGAGCAGTACTTC. It codes for CASSFEGSYEQYF.

The CDR3 DNA is TGTGCCAGCACCGGACAGGGGGGTCCGAGCTCCTACGAGCAGTACTTC. Protein product: CASTGQGGPSSYEQYF. The chain links TRBV6-6 to TRBJ2-7; 10 bases map to TRBD1. Germline CDR1 and CDR2: MNHNY and SVGAGI (reference sequence). The V and J ends lost 7 bases and 0 bases, in that order; junction bases with no gene match: 9. The CDR3 covers 16 residues.

This clone occurred a few times. CDR3 residues: CASSLRGAAGAKNIQYF. The CDR3, as DNA: TGTGCCAGCAGCTTAAGGGGGGCCGCTGGGGCCAAAAACATTCAGTACTTC. The chain couples TRBV7-9 to TRBJ2-4; D is possibly TRBD1 or TRBD2 (6 bases each). CDR3 length equals 17 residues. Trimming shortened V by 2 bases and J by 1 base, and 15 bases separated the two germline ends. Germline CDR1 reads SEHNR; CDR2 reads FQNEAQ (reference sequence).

This clone has only a few counts. The chain combines TRBV15 with TRBJ2-7, with 8 bases that match TRBD1. Unmatched junction bases numbered 3, after V lost 4 bases and J lost 1 base. The CDR3 covers 14 residues. Germline V lookup: CDR1 LNHNV, CDR2 YYDKDF (reference sequence). CDR3 in DNA: TGTGCCACCAGCAATTACAGGGGGTCCTACGAGCAGTACTTC. This translates into CATSNYRGSYEQYF.

The chain has TRBV9 and TRBJ2-3, with 7 bases aligning to TRBD1. The CDR3 totals 16 residues. J gave up 3 bases and V 4 bases, and 11 bases lay outside the gene matches. Germline CDR1 SGDLS, CDR2 YYNGEE. CDR3: CASSTSLQGWTDTQYF. The CDR3, as DNA: TGTGCCAGCAGCACCTCCTTACAGGGGTGGACAGATACGCAGTATTTT.

This clone was seen just once. J is TRBJ1-2 and V is TRBV5-1, with 7 bases that match TRBD1. The CDR3 sequence is 17 residues long. V shed 4 bases and J 0 bases; nucleotides not matched to a gene: 12. CDR1 SGHRS and CDR2 YFSETQ come from the germline V gene. For the CDR3, the DNA is TGCGCCAGCAGCCCGGCCCGGACAGGCTTAGCTAACTATGGCTACACCTTC. Translated: CASSPARTGLANYGYTF.

The rearrangement links TRBV30 to TRBJ2-2, with no clear D. The germline V gene has CDR1 GTSNPN and CDR2 SVGIG (reference sequence). The CDR3 spans 14 residues. V was trimmed by 2 bases and J by 2 bases, leaving 9 bases between them. The CDR3 spells CAWSRQLNTGELFF. In DNA, the CDR3 is TGTGCCTGGAGTCGGCAGCTTAACACCGGGGAGCTGTTTTTT.

CDR3 residues: CAISEGGRLEYF. The CDR3 DNA sequence: TGTGCCATCAGTGAGGGTGGCAGGTTGGAGTACTTC. The genes are TRBV10-3 and TRBJ2-7, with no clear D. The CDR3 spans 12 residues. V was cut by 2 bases and J by 11 bases, with 13 bases left in between. CDR1 is ENHRY, CDR2 SYGVKD, per germline.

This clone has a handful of counts. This sequence joins TRBV20-1 and TRBJ1-2, with D uncertain. The ends were cut back, 4 bases at V and 4 bases at J, with 7 bases in the middle. This CDR3 is 11 amino acids long. Germline lookup yields CDR1 DFQATT and CDR2 SNEGSKA (reference sequence). The CDR3: CSATAAYGYTF. The CDR3 bases are TGCAGTGCTACCGCAGCCTATGGCTACACCTTC.

This clone appeared a few times. The chain combines TRBV30 with TRBJ2-7; D is perhaps TRBD1 (6 bases). Trimming took off 2 bases at V and 2 bases at J, with 13 bases between the two ends. In germline, CDR1 is GTSNPN, CDR2 SVGIG (reference sequence). There are 14 residues in the CDR3. CDR3 nucleotides: TGTGCCTGGAGTAGGGACCAGGGGCCCTACGAGCAGTACTTC. Residues: CAWSRDQGPYEQYF.

The chain employs TRBV9 and TRBJ2-3, with 11 bases that match TRBD2. Germline lookup yields CDR1 SGDLS and CDR2 YYNGEE. The V gene end was trimmed by 3 bases and the J gene end by 1 base; junction bases not matched to a gene: 1. The CDR3 has 15 residues. CDR3 region: CASSGTSGRTDTQYF. CDR3 DNA: TGTGCCAGCAGCGGGACTAGCGGGCGCACAGATACGCAGTATTTT.

This chain's CDR3 is CASSSWTGALSTDTQYF. The CDR3 coding sequence is TGTGCCAGCAGCTCATGGACAGGGGCCCTTTCCACAGATACGCAGTATTTT. The chain has TRBV7-9 and TRBJ2-3; TRBD1 matches at 9 bases. Germline V gives CDR1 SEHNR, CDR2 FQNEAQ (reference sequence). The ends lost 4 bases at V and 2 bases at J; junction bases unmatched: 10. CDR3 length: 17 residues.

This rearrangement joins TRBV2 to TRBJ2-7, with 7 bases lining up with TRBD1. V lost 8 bases and J lost 6; bases outside the gene matches: 7. Germline CDR1 SNHLY, CDR2 FYNNEI. This CDR3 region has 12 residues. The DNA for the CDR3 is TGTGCCAGCGGACAGGAATGGATCGAGCAGTACTTC. This codes for CASGQEWIEQYF.

A few counts support this clone. The rearrangement links TRBV4-2 to TRBJ2-3; 8 bases match TRBD1. The V gene's germline CDR1 is LGHNA and CDR2 YNFKEQ. The V segment lost 5 bases and the J segment 5 bases; nucleotides outside the gene matches: 9. This CDR3 comprises 15 residues. Written as DNA, the CDR3 is TGTGCCAGCAGCTCACGGGACAGGCGGGAAGATACGCAGTATTTT. As protein: CASSSRDRREDTQYF.

A few counts support this clone. V and J are TRBV6-6 and TRBJ2-7, with 9 bases identical to TRBD1. The V gene's germline CDR1 is MNHNY and CDR2 SVGAGI (reference sequence). This CDR3 is built from 14 residues. Unmatched junction bases numbered 4, after V lost 5 bases and J lost 2 bases. CDR3: CASSRRQGAYEQYF. DNA of the CDR3: TGTGCCAGCAGTCGCAGACAGGGGGCCTACGAGCAGTACTTC.

This chain links TRBV7-9 with TRBJ2-5, with a weak D call TRBD2 (5 bases). CDR3 length: 15 amino acids. The germline V gene has CDR1 SEHNR and CDR2 FQNEAQ (reference sequence). V was clipped by 5 bases and J by 4 bases, with 17 bases between them. The CDR3 sequence: CASSPLASLGETQYF. The DNA for the CDR3 is TGTGCCAGCAGCCCACTGGCTAGCCTCGGAGAGACCCAGTACTTC.

This clone was counted only a few times. This chain uses TRBV30 with TRBJ2-1; possible D gene TRBD2, 6 bases. The CDR3 spans 13 residues. Trimming removed 3 bases from V and 6 bases from J, with 12 bases in between. Germline CDR1 reads GTSNPN; CDR2 reads SVGIG (reference sequence). CDR3 in DNA: TGTGCCTGGAGCACTAGCTCCCGCAATGAGCAGTTCTTC. Its translation: CAWSTSSRNEQFF.

This clone was seen only once. The DNA of the CDR3 is TGTGCCAGCAGGGCTGACCGGACTAGCGAGAACACCGGGGAGCTGTTTTTT. Encoded protein: CASRADRTSENTGELFF. The rearrangement uses TRBV7-3 and TRBJ2-2, with 9 bases matching TRBD2. CDR1 and CDR2 (germline): SGHTA, FQGTGA. V lost 6 bases and J lost 1; bases outside the gene matches: 9. The length of the CDR3 is 17 residues.

This clone turned up a few times. The rearrangement uses TRBV28 and TRBJ1-2, with no clear D. Trimming took 7 bases from V and 5 from J, leaving 5 bases between them. CDR3 size: 10 residues. Germline lookup yields CDR1 MDHEN and CDR2 SYDVKM. The CDR3 nucleotides are TGTGCCAGCAAGGGATATGGCTACACCTTC. Translation gives CASKGYGYTF.

This clone is a singleton in its sample. The chain employs TRBV30 and TRBJ2-7; TRBD2 is a possible D gene (5 bases). The CDR3 is 13 residues long. The V and J ends lost 2 bases and 2 bases respectively, with 10 bases between them. CDR1 and CDR2 (germline): GTSNPN, SVGIG (reference sequence). CDR3: CAWSYGETYEQYF. In DNA form, the CDR3 reads TGTGCCTGGAGTTATGGGGAGACCTACGAGCAGTACTTC.

The chain recombines TRBV4-1 with TRBJ2-3; 8 positions agree with TRBD2. The V gene's germline CDR1 is MGHRA and CDR2 YSYEKL. The V and J ends lost 1 base and 0 bases, in that order; junction bases with no gene match: 6. There are 17 residues in the CDR3. The CDR3, as DNA: TGCGCCAGCAGCCAAGGATCTGTAGCGGGGAGCACAGATACGCAGTATTTT. Its protein is CASSQGSVAGSTDTQYF.

This clone has more than one count but fewer than ten. The V gene is TRBV6-6, the J gene TRBJ2-7, with D hard to call. Looked up from germline, CDR1 is MNHNY and CDR2 is SVGAGI (reference sequence). This CDR3 is built from 11 residues. The germline V and J ends were trimmed by 6 bases and 6 bases, with 9 bases remaining between them. CDR3: CASSNTGEQYF. CDR3 bases: TGTGCCAGCAGCAACACGGGCGAGCAGTACTTC.

This clone was picked up a small number of times. Other DNA sequences from this sample encode an identical CDR3 as well. The chain has TRBV7-2 and TRBJ1-5; D gene ambiguous. Per germline, CDR1 SGHTA and CDR2 FQGNSA. The germline V and J ends were trimmed by 0 bases and 6 bases, with 3 bases remaining between them. The CDR3 length is 12 residues. The CDR3: CASSLAGQPQHF. CDR3 coding DNA: TGTGCCAGCAGCTTAGCGGGTCAGCCCCAGCATTTT.

This chain connects TRBV9 to TRBJ2-7; 11 nucleotides align to TRBD1. Germline V gene lookup returns CDR1 SGDLS and CDR2 YYNGEE. V was pared by 4 bases and J by 2 bases, with 2 bases of the junction left unmatched. This CDR3 comprises 14 residues. The CDR3 protein is CASSTGQGAYEQYF. As DNA, the CDR3 is TGTGCCAGCAGCACGGGACAGGGGGCCTACGAGCAGTACTTC.

The table lists this clone with a few counts. V gene TRBV9 combines with J gene TRBJ2-4, with D perhaps TRBD1 (6 bases). The CDR3 loop spans 13 amino acids. V lost 4 bases and J lost 8, with 13 bases in between. CDR1 is SGDLS and CDR2 is YYNGEE in the germline V gene. The CDR3 spells CASSFREGDIQYF. CDR3 bases: TGTGCCAGCAGCTTTCGAGAGGGGGACATTCAGTACTTC. Variable domain in full (rest from reference TRBV9 and TRBJ2-4): DSGVTQTPKHLITATGQRVTLRCSPRSGDLSVYWYQQSLDQGLQFLIQYYNGEERAKGNILERFSAQQFPDLHSELNLSSLELGDSALYFCASSFREGDIQYFGAGTRLSVL.

The chain recombines TRBV28 with TRBJ1-2; weak D call: TRBD1 (6 bases). This CDR3 is built from 15 residues. The ends were cut back, 6 bases at V and 3 bases at J, with 17 bases in the middle. Looked up from germline, CDR1 is MDHEN and CDR2 is SYDVKM. CDR3 loop: CASSPGWGLDYGYTF. The CDR3 DNA follows: TGTGCCAGCAGCCCCGGCTGGGGGCTAGACTATGGCTACACCTTC.